A single T cell receptor beta chain is shown here with its context. TCRdb's copy holds only in-frame clones and misses some; the assay was immunoSEQ multiplex PCR. The sample carries over 250,000 clones, just under 90% recorded once. The CDR3 has 12 residues. V lost 3 bases and J 8 bases, leaving 8 bases between the germline ends. Looked up from germline, CDR1 is ENHRY and CDR2 is SYGVKD. This record belongs to a study of blood T cell repertoires in COVID-19. Study-level information: COVID-19 samples collected from the United States, Italy and Spain covered acute and convalescent phases. PBMCs, B-cell-depleted T cells, or T cells were the source of the cDNA or gDNA that made up the material.

The study recruited people aged roughly 18 to 100 years across more than 20 US areas. Clinical history reported by participants formed the basis on which cohorts were assigned. Sequencing was performed on PBMCs or T cells enriched from blood (not recorded which). The receptor comes from a woman aged 55-70 years who had recovered from COVID-19. The V call is TRBV10-3, the J call TRBJ2-1; the D is unclear. In DNA, the CDR3 is TGTGCCATCAGTGATGCGGTCTATGAGCAGTTCTTC. Its protein product is CAISDAVYEQFF.